These 18 T cell receptor beta chains share one sample of origin, sequenced in a study of shared clonotypes between healthy human individuals. Method: immunoSEQ multiplex PCR; TCRdb's copy keeps in-frame clones and lacks some. The profile shows more than 1,200,000 clones, less than 99% of them singletons. The sample consisted of naive CD4+ T cells sorted from blood. Indicated subset: CD45RA+ positively selected. These TCRs come from a man in his thirties or forties in good health.

The chain couples TRBV5-4 to TRBJ1-1; no firm D call. CDR3 length equals 13 residues. Trimming took off 0 bases at V and 6 bases at J, with 9 bases between the two ends. Germline CDR1 and CDR2: SGHNT and YYREEE (reference sequence). CDR3 loop: CASSLEVMAEAFF. CDR3 DNA sequence: TGTGCCAGCAGCTTGGAGGTAATGGCTGAAGCTTTCTTT.

J is TRBJ2-1 and V is TRBV6-1; tentatively, D is TRBD1 (6 bases). This CDR3 contains 14 residues. V gave up 1 base and J gave up 10 bases, with 14 bases separating them. Germline V gene lookup returns CDR1 MNHNS and CDR2 SASEGT. The DNA of the CDR3 is TGTGCCAGCAGTGAAGGGACAGCAACACGGGAGCAGTTCTTC. Translating it yields CASSEGTATREQFF.

The rearrangement joins TRBV5-1 to TRBJ1-1, with 10 nucleotides matching TRBD1. Germline V CDR1 and CDR2: SGHRS, YFSETQ. With 0 bases clipped from V and 0 bases from J, the junction kept 5 bases outside the gene matches. CDR3 size: 17 residues. The CDR3 DNA sequence: TGCGCCAGCAGCTTGGTAGCGACAGGGGGCATGAACACTGAAGCTTTCTTT. It yields the protein CASSLVATGGMNTEAFF.

With regard to this clone: The same CDR3 is also encoded by other DNA sequences in this sample. V and J are TRBV5-1 and TRBJ2-5; D may be TRBD1 or TRBD2 (5 bases each). CDR3 length equals 14 residues. The V gene's germline CDR1 is SGHRS and CDR2 YFSETQ. Deletions cut 0 bases from V and 1 base from J, with 7 bases between. CDR3 DNA: TGCGCCAGCAGCTTGGCGGGGCCCCAAGAGACCCAGTACTTC. Its protein product is CASSLAGPQETQYF.

The chain uses TRBV18 and TRBJ2-3; weak D call: TRBD1 (6 bases). Germline V gene sequence: CDR1 KGHSH, CDR2 LQKENI. The V and J ends lost 6 bases and 1 base respectively, with 11 bases between them. This CDR3 is built from 14 residues. The CDR3 is CASSTTGGTDTQYF. CDR3 nucleotides: TGTGCCAGCTCGACGACAGGCGGCACAGATACGCAGTATTTT.

The chain has TRBV5-7 and TRBJ2-3, with 11 positions matching TRBD2. TRBV5-7 is reported as an ORF; its role is uncertain. Germline trimming cut 4 bases from V and 6 bases from J; bases unmatched to any gene: 16. The CDR3 runs 18 residues. This CDR3 is CASSGSANSGRALDTQYF. The CDR3 nucleotides read TGTGCCAGCAGCGGGTCTGCTAATAGCGGGAGGGCGTTGGATACGCAGTATTTT.

The V gene is TRBV5-1, the J gene TRBJ2-7, with D perhaps matching TRBD1 (5 bases). Germline lookup yields CDR1 SGHRS and CDR2 YFSETQ. V shed 7 bases and J shed 6 bases, with 23 bases lying between them. The CDR3 consists of 15 residues. The CDR3 DNA reads TGCGCCAGCCAGGGCCCGGACCCCATTACCTTCGAGCAGTACTTC. It specifies CASQGPDPITFEQYF.

The chain carries TRBV5-1 and TRBJ2-1, with 9 bases that match TRBD1. CDR1 and CDR2 from the germline V gene are SGHRS and YFSETQ. The CDR3 loop spans 14 amino acids. With V trimmed by 3 bases and J by 9 bases, 7 bases remained unmatched. The chain's CDR3 is CASSSGTGSSEQFF. DNA for the CDR3: TGCGCCAGCAGCTCCGGGACAGGGTCGTCTGAGCAGTTCTTC.

A note on this clone: The sample carries other DNA sequences with the same CDR3. CDR3 coding DNA: TGTGCCAGCAGTGAGACAGGGACCTACGAGCAGTACTTC. Its translation is CASSETGTYEQYF. This chain connects TRBV6-5 to TRBJ2-7; 7 bases agree with TRBD1. CDR3 size: 13 residues. After removal of 5 bases from V and 2 bases from J, the junction contained 3 bases not matched to a gene. Germline lookup yields CDR1 MNHEY and CDR2 SVGAGI.

This sequence joins TRBV14 and TRBJ1-1; TRBD1 is a possible D gene (6 bases). Trimming took 2 bases from V and 4 from J, leaving 14 bases between them. CDR1 and CDR2 (germline): SGHDN, FVKESK. The CDR3 consists of 15 residues. For the CDR3, the DNA is TGTGCCAGCAGCCAAAAACAGGGTGGGATCACTGAAGCTTTCTTT. Its protein product is CASSQKQGGITEAFF.

J is TRBJ2-2 and V is TRBV7-3, with 10 bases identical to TRBD2. The CDR3 runs to 15 residues. With V trimmed by 6 bases and J by 7 bases, 8 bases remained unmatched. Germline values: CDR1 SGHTA, CDR2 FQGTGA. The CDR3 region is CASRLAGTNHGELFF. The CDR3 nucleotides read TGTGCCAGCAGACTAGCGGGGACGAACCACGGGGAGCTGTTTTTT.

DNA of the CDR3: TGTGCCAGCTCACCTCTTGGGGCGGACACCGGGGAGCTGTTTTTT. It codes for CASSPLGADTGELFF. The gene calls are TRBV18 and TRBJ2-2, with D possibly TRBD1 on 5 matching bases. Deletions cut 3 bases from V and 3 bases from J, with 11 bases between. The germline V gene has CDR1 KGHSH and CDR2 LQKENI. This CDR3 is built from 15 residues. The full variable domain, rest sourced from reference TRBV18 and TRBJ2-2, is NAGVMQNPRHLVRRRGQEARLRCSPMKGHSHVYWYRQLPEEGLKFMVYLQKENIIDESGMPKERFSAEFPKEGPSILRIQQVVRGDSAAYFCASSPLGADTGELFFGEGSRLTVL.

The rearrangement joins TRBV7-9 to TRBJ2-6, with TRBD1 matching over 7 bases. The CDR3 runs to 17 residues. From germline, CDR1 is SEHNR and CDR2 FQNEAQ (reference sequence). Unmatched junction bases numbered 9, after V lost 7 bases and J lost 0 bases. CDR3 region: CASNQRDSTSGANVLTF. CDR3 DNA: TGTGCCAGCAATCAACGGGACAGCACCTCTGGGGCCAACGTCCTGACTTTC.

V is TRBV27 and J is TRBJ2-5; D gene uncertain. Germline V gives CDR1 MNHEY, CDR2 SMNVEV (reference sequence). Trimming pared 6 bases from V and 5 bases from J, leaving 16 bases between. The CDR3 covers 14 residues. For the CDR3, the DNA is TGTGCCAGCAGGCTGGATCGGCTTGGGGAGACCCAGTACTTC. Protein: CASRLDRLGETQYF.

The chain is built from TRBV7-9 and TRBJ2-5; 10 nucleotides match TRBD2. V was pared by 0 bases and J by 3 bases, with 4 bases of the junction left unmatched. Germline loops: CDR1 SEHNR, CDR2 FQNEAQ (reference sequence). The CDR3 runs to 16 residues. The CDR3 reads CASSLAALAGEETQYF. The CDR3 DNA is TGTGCCAGCAGCTTAGCAGCGCTAGCGGGAGAAGAGACCCAGTACTTC.

The chain is built from TRBV5-1 and TRBJ2-6; TRBD1 is a possible D gene (6 bases). This CDR3 spans 16 amino acids. Per germline, CDR1 SGHRS and CDR2 YFSETQ. V was shortened by 1 base and J by 2 bases, with 10 bases between the two germline ends. CDR3 sequence: CASSLPGQTGANVLTF. The DNA of the CDR3 is TGCGCCAGCAGCTTGCCGGGACAAACTGGGGCCAACGTCCTGACTTTC.

The genes are TRBV2 and TRBJ1-1; D gene ambiguous. This CDR3 has 14 residues. The germline V gene has CDR1 SNHLY and CDR2 FYNNEI. V lost 6 bases and J 2 bases, leaving 13 bases between the germline ends. DNA of the CDR3: TGTGCCAGCAGGGGCCTAGGCGGAAACACTGAAGCTTTCTTT. Its protein is CASRGLGGNTEAFF.

The genes are TRBV11-3 and TRBJ2-7, with TRBD1 matching 9 bases. The V and J ends lost 11 bases and 0 bases, in that order; junction bases with no gene match: 11. The CDR3 is made up of 15 amino acids. Germline CDR1 reads SGHNT; CDR2 reads YENEEA. The CDR3 DNA follows: TGTGCCCCCCCGGACAGGGGTGATCCCTCCTACGAGCAGTACTTC. It yields the protein CAPPDRGDPSYEQYF. The variable domain in full, with the rest retrieved from reference TRBV11-3 and TRBJ2-7, is EAGVVQSPRYKIIEKKQPVAFWCNPISGHNTLYWYLQNLGQGPELLIRYENEEAVDDSQLPKDRFSAERLKGVDSTLKIQPAELGDSAVYLCAPPDRGDPSYEQYFGPGTRLTVT.